This T cell receptor (beta chain) was documented in a study of graft-versus-host responses after intestinal transplantation. Study at large: Every transplant recipient was induced with anti-thymocyte globulin, then maintained on tacrolimus and steroids for about 3 years.

CDR3 length: 19 amino acids. The V end was cut by 5 bases, the J end by 8 bases, with 31 bases between. Germline V gene lookup returns CDR1 LNHDA and CDR2 SQIVND (reference sequence). The method was immunoSEQ multiplex PCR; TCRdb's version includes in-frame clones alone and lacks a portion of them. The data show approximately 14,000 clones, about 94% seen once. General study points: Early post-transplant declines in HvG were associated with peak levels of circulating GvH clones.

Note on this clone: As yet, its antigen is unknown.

This rearrangement joins TRBV19 to TRBJ2-1; D assignment may be TRBD1 or TRBD2 (5 bases each). The receptor was derived from a human patient who received an intestinal transplant, so some T cells may come from the graft donor. Specimen: PBMCs, collected 9 days after transplant. CDR3 sequence: CASSDRGPITSISLDEQFF. CDR3 bases: TGTGCCAGTAGTGACCGGGGACCGATCACTAGTATCTCCTTGGATGAGCAGTTCTTC. Variable domain in full (rest from reference TRBV19 and TRBJ2-1): DGGITQSPKYLFRKEGQNVTLSCEQNLNHDAMYWYRQDPGQGLRLIYYSQIVNDFQKGDIAEGYSVSREKKESFPLTVTSAQKNPTAFYLCASSDRGPITSISLDEQFFGPGTRLTVL.